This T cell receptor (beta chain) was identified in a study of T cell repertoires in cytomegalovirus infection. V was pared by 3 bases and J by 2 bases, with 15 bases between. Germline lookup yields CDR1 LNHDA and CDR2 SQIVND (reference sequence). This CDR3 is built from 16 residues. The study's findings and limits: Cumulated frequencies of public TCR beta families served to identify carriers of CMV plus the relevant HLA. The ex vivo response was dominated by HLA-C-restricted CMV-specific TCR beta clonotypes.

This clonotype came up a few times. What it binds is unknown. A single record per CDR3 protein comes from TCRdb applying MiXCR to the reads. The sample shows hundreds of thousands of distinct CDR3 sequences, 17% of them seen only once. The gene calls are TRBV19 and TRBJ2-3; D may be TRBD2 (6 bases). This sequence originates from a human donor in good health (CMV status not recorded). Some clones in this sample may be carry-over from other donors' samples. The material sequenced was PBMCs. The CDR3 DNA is TGTGCCAGTAGTATGGGTATCGGGGGACTCACAGATACGCAGTATTTT. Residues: CASSMGIGGLTDTQYF.